This T cell receptor (beta chain) comes out of a study of blood T cell repertoires in COVID-19. Repertoires were generated with immunoSEQ multiplex PCR, while TCRdb's copy carries only in-frame clones and drops some. The repertoire holds about 320,000 clones, with over 90% as singletons. This CDR3 region has 14 residues. Germline V gene data show CDR1 as SGHVS and CDR2 as FNYEAQ. Trimming cost V 3 bases and J 6 bases; bases outside gene matches: 8. Material for sequencing was PBMCs or T cells enriched from blood (not recorded which). This clonotype was sampled from a woman aged 25 to 45 who had been exposed to COVID-19. The chain links TRBV7-6 to TRBJ2-7; 7 positions match TRBD1. CDR3 region: CASSFETGIGEQYF. The DNA of the CDR3 is TGTGCCAGCAGCTTTGAGACAGGGATAGGCGAGCAGTACTTC. Drawing the rest from reference TRBV7-6 and TRBJ2-7, the complete variable domain is GAGVSQSPRYKVTKRGQDVALRCDPISGHVSLYWYRQALGQGPEFLTYFNYEAQQDKSGLPNDRFSAERPEGSISTLTIQRTEQRDSAMYRCASSFETGIGEQYFGPGTRLTVT.